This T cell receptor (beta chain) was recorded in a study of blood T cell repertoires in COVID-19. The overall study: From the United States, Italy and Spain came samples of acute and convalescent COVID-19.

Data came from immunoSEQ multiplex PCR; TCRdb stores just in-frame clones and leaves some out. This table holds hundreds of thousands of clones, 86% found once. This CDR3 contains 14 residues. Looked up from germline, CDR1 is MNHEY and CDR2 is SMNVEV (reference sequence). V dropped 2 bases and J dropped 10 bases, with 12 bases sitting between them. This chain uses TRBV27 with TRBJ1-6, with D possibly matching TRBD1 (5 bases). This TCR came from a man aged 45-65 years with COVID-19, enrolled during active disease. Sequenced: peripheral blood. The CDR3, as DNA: TGTGCCAGCAGTTTAATACCAGGGCCGTCACCCCTCCACTTT. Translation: CASSLIPGPSPLHF.